This T cell receptor (beta chain) was recovered during a study of shared T cell receptors in the human thymus (dated by TCRdb to the early 2020s). With respect to the entire study: The study investigated the way shared, self-reactive T-cell receptor alpha chains are produced in the human thymus.

The CDR3 has 18 amino acids, counting the end cysteine and phenylalanine. Only the CDR3 region is kept as DNA, spanning 54 bases read in frame from base 1. CDR1 LNHNV and CDR2 YYDKDF are derived from the germline V gene (reference sequence). Germline trimming: 0 bases from V, 4 bases from J; junction bases outside gene matches: 14. This clone was counted a single time. Its antigen has not been determined. Per-base qualities were not stored, and no clone one base away is much larger. Libraries were built with the immunoSEQ multiplex PCR assay. In its TCRdb copy, this immuneACCESS table keeps in-frame sequences only and misses some clones. Where compared with another copy, unresolved V genes explain less than half of these, and the others have no known cause. The sample records some 640,000 clones, about 90% of which are singletons. The ten largest clones capture 0.0094% of the sample. The sample was also reused in another study, on human thymus T cells. From the second report: Donors were immunologically healthy infants undergoing open corrective cardiac surgery for congenital heart defects in Finland. Thymus tissue was obtained as surgical resects removed during corrective cardiac surgery. Both the thymic and the peripheral blood repertoires appeared to show biased V and J gene segment usage. The related research reported highly overlapping thymic TCR repertoires among unrelated individuals. The study described the TCR alpha and beta repertoires in eight or nine infant thymus samples and a handful of matching peripheral blood samples. Donor ages ranging from about 7 to 250 days were recorded, and 5 or 6 male and a couple of female infants were included in the cohort. Thymocytes were mechanically released from the tissue and were stored as pellets of roughly 10-32 million cells at -70 degrees C. A QIAsymphony instrument was used to extract genomic DNA from frozen cell pellets. Using the immunoSEQ multiplex PCR assay, the TCRB and TCRAD loci were amplified from a standardized quantity of quality-controlled genomic DNA. Amplicons spanned the V(D)J region at a length sufficient to cover the CDR3 and identify V and J genes. The amplicons were sequenced on an Illumina platform via the commercial immunoSEQ service. Primer bias and sequencing errors were corrected using previously described methods, and TCRAD and TCRB definitions followed the IMGT database. Repertoires were analysed with immunoSEQ Analyzer 3.0 and VDJTools, covering basic statistics, V/J segment usage, diversity estimates, rarefaction and pairwise overlap. Diversity was estimated using the Chao1, ChaoE, Efron-Thisted, Shannon and inverse Simpson indices, and was also estimated on datasets down-sampled to the size of the smallest sample. Repertoire overlap used strict matching of CDR3 nucleotide sequence, V gene and J gene, with Jaccard-based multidimensional scaling clustering. Thymus samples yielded on average around 810,000 unique TCRB clonotypes, compared with around 91,000 from blood samples.

The specimen was thymocytes. This receptor was identified in a boy under two years old with a congenital heart defect. Donor details come from another sample of the same person, matched by shared clones. The sequence links TRBV15 to TRBJ2-7, with TRBD2 identical over 8 junction bases. In nucleotide form, the sequence is TGTGCCACCAGCAGAGATAGGCTCGGCGGGACTAGAGGGTACGAGCAGTACTTC. Translated, it reads CATSRDRLGGTRGYEQYF.